The 20 T cell receptor beta chains in this list originate from one sample, sequenced in a study of T cell responses to AZD1222 COVID-19 vaccine listed by TCRdb under 2021. The sample's time point, from its label and the paper: baseline before first vaccination. The method was the immunoSEQ multiplex PCR assay. Sourced from immuneACCESS, this table was stored by TCRdb with only in-frame sequences that have V and J called. A share of the clones is absent; for the studies checked, an unresolved V gene accounts for under half, and the remainder has no known explanation. Across this sample there are about 130,000 clones, with approximately 90% seen only once. In total, the top ten clones hold 1.5% to 2% of the sample. The source material was peripheral blood, sampled on day 0 of AZD1222 vaccination. All receptors derive from an adult in good health.

The gene calls are TRBV5-5 and TRBJ2-3; D remains unclear. Germline loops: CDR1 SGHKS, CDR2 YYEKEE (reference sequence). Trimming stripped 0 bases from V and 1 base from J, with 3 bases between. The CDR3 is 13 residues long. Here the CDR3 DNA reads TGTGCCAGCAGCTTGGCTGGCACAGATACGCAGTATTTT. Translating gives CASSLAGTDTQYF. Based on the CDR3 plus reference TRBV5-5 and TRBJ2-3, the full variable domain is DAGVTQSPTHLIKTRGQQVTLRCSPISGHKSVSWYQQVLGQGPQFIFQYYEKEERGRGNFPDRFSARQFPNYSSELNVNALLLGDSALYLCASSLAGTDTQYFGPGTRLTVL.

This clone was seen more than once but under ten times. The chain joins TRBV5-1 to TRBJ2-3, with 7 bases aligning to TRBD2. Germline V lookup: CDR1 SGHRS, CDR2 YFSETQ. V was pared by 0 bases and J by 6 bases, with 7 bases of the junction left unmatched. The CDR3 is 15 residues long. This CDR3 is CASSLGSTGGDTQYF. The CDR3 DNA follows: TGCGCCAGCAGCTTGGGGTCCACCGGGGGGGATACGCAGTATTTT.

The chain is built from TRBV9 and TRBJ1-1; no definite D call. The germline gives CDR1 SGDLS, CDR2 YYNGEE. The CDR3 runs to 13 residues. Deletions cut 4 bases from V and 4 bases from J, with 11 bases between. CDR3 sequence reads: CASSTVDGTEAFF. In DNA, the CDR3 is TGTGCCAGCAGCACAGTAGACGGCACTGAAGCTTTCTTT.

The chain uses TRBV5-1 and TRBJ2-7, with TRBD2 matching 7 bases. V shed 0 bases and J 4 bases; nucleotides not matched to a gene: 7. Germline values: CDR1 SGHRS, CDR2 YFSETQ. This CDR3 is built from 15 residues. The CDR3 loop is CASSLDAGVRYEQYF. The CDR3 DNA is TGCGCCAGCAGCTTGGATGCGGGAGTTCGGTACGAGCAGTACTTC. Based on the CDR3 plus reference TRBV5-1 and TRBJ2-7, the full variable domain is KAGVTQTPRYLIKTRGQQVTLSCSPISGHRSVSWYQQTPGQGLQFLFEYFSETQRNKGNFPGRFSGRQFSNSRSEMNVSTLELGDSALYLCASSLDAGVRYEQYFGPGTRLTVT.

The genes are TRBV3-1 (or the pseudogene TRBV3-2) and TRBJ2-7; D is perhaps TRBD1 or TRBD2 (5 bases each). Trimming removed 1 base from V and 2 bases from J, with 12 bases in between. CDR1 is LGHDT, CDR2 YNNKEL, per germline (reference sequence). The CDR3 is made up of 15 amino acids. The CDR3 sequence: CASSQGAGATYEQYF. The CDR3 region has the DNA TGTGCCAGCAGCCAAGGCGCCGGGGCCACCTACGAGCAGTACTTC.

This chain joins TRBV5-6 and TRBJ1-1; 7 bases agree with TRBD1. The CDR3 has 15 residues. Germline V gene lookup returns CDR1 SGHDT and CDR2 YYEEEE. With 0 bases clipped from V and 5 bases from J, the junction kept 7 bases outside the gene matches. The CDR3 DNA sequence: TGTGCCAGCAGCTTGGCCAAGGGGGCGCAAACTGAAGCTTTCTTT. Its protein is CASSLAKGAQTEAFF. Full variable domain (rest looked up from reference TRBV5-6 and TRBJ1-1): DAGVTQSPTHLIKTRGQQVTLRCSPKSGHDTVSWYQQALGQGPQFIFQYYEEEERQRGNFPDRFSGHQFPNYSSELNVNALLLGDSALYLCASSLAKGAQTEAFFGQGTRLTVV.

The chain employs TRBV9 and TRBJ2-3, with 8 bases lining up with TRBD2. Germline V lookup: CDR1 SGDLS, CDR2 YYNGEE. The V segment lost 5 bases and the J segment 1 base; nucleotides outside the gene matches: 9. CDR3 length: 16 residues. DNA for the CDR3: TGTGCCAGCAGGTCGGCAGCGGGAGTTGGCACAGATACGCAGTATTTT. The encoded protein is CASRSAAGVGTDTQYF.

The chain combines TRBV19 with TRBJ2-7, with D possibly TRBD1 on 5 matching bases. Germline lookup yields CDR1 LNHDA and CDR2 SQIVND (reference sequence). Trimming left V 6 bases short and J 2 bases short, with 20 bases between. CDR3 length equals 16 residues. The CDR3 DNA reads as TGTGCCAGTAGCGCCCGGACACCCTTCCCTACCTACGAGCAGTACTTC. This translates into CASSARTPFPTYEQYF.

This clone was observed a single time. V usage is TRBV7-2 and J usage is TRBJ1-2; D gene ambiguous. Per germline, CDR1 SGHTA and CDR2 FQGNSA. V lost 5 bases, J lost 5 bases, and 6 bases lay in between. This CDR3 comprises 11 residues. This CDR3 is CASSQLYGYTF. In nucleotides, the CDR3 is TGTGCCAGCAGCCAACTATATGGCTACACCTTC.

This chain uses TRBV3-1 (or the pseudogene TRBV3-2) with TRBJ2-7; tentatively, D is TRBD2 (6 bases). Germline lookup yields CDR1 LGHDT and CDR2 YNNKEL (reference sequence). V lost 4 bases and J 5 bases, leaving 15 bases between the germline ends. The CDR3 consists of 14 residues. The CDR3 DNA reads as TGTGCCAGCAGCCCCTTAAGCGGGTTAGACGAGCAGTACTTC. This sequence encodes CASSPLSGLDEQYF.

The rearrangement uses TRBV5-1 and TRBJ2-2, with 9 bases that match TRBD2. Germline V CDR1 and CDR2: SGHRS, YFSETQ. The J segment lost 9 bases and the V segment lost 5 bases, leaving 5 bases of the junction unmatched. CDR3 size: 13 residues. CDR3 in DNA: TGCGCCAGCAGTAGCGGGAGTACTAGGGAGCTGTTTTTT. As protein: CASSSGSTRELFF.

The rearrangement joins TRBV19 to TRBJ1-2; D not resolved. CDR3 length: 14 residues. V dropped 5 bases and J dropped 3 bases, with 13 bases sitting between them. Germline assignment: CDR1 LNHDA and CDR2 SQIVND (reference sequence). The CDR3 is CASSGWRADYGYTF. CDR3 in DNA: TGTGCCAGTAGTGGTTGGAGGGCGGACTATGGCTACACCTTC.

This clone was detected only a few times. This chain connects TRBV7-2 to TRBJ2-1; D gene uncertain. This CDR3 has 11 residues. V lost 1 base and J lost 9, with 4 bases in between. Germline CDR1 and CDR2: SGHTA and FQGNSA. The CDR3 nucleotides are TGTGCCAGCAGCTTAGGTAGTGAGCAGTTCTTC. Translation: CASSLGSEQFF.

This clone showed up just once. The chain is built from TRBV9 and TRBJ2-1; D unresolved. The CDR3 sequence is 16 residues long. Trimming removed 0 bases at V and 5 bases at J, with 15 bases between. The germline CDR1 and CDR2 sequences are SGDLS and YYNGEE. Here the CDR3 DNA reads TGTGCCAGCAGCGTAGCTTTGGCCAGATCTGACAATGAGCAGTTCTTC. This sequence encodes CASSVALARSDNEQFF.

Comment on this clone: The same CDR3 also results from other DNA sequences found in this sample. The chain uses TRBV7-3 and TRBJ1-1, with D unresolved. This CDR3 contains 13 residues. The germline CDR1 and CDR2 sequences are SGHTA and FQGTGA. Trimming removed 0 bases from V and 0 bases from J, with 2 bases in between. The CDR3 spells CASSLTVNTEAFF. The DNA of the CDR3 is TGTGCCAGCAGCTTAACAGTGAACACTGAAGCTTTCTTT. Complete variable domain (other parts from reference TRBV7-3 and TRBJ1-1): GAGVSQTPSNKVTEKGKYVELRCDPISGHTALYWYRQSLGQGPEFLIYFQGTGAADDSGLPNDRFFAVRPEGSVSTLKIQRTERGDSAVYLCASSLTVNTEAFFGQGTRLTVV.

With regard to this clone: The same CDR3 is also encoded by other DNA sequences in this sample. The V and J genes are TRBV9 and TRBJ1-5, with D maybe TRBD1 (6 bases). This CDR3 contains 14 residues. Germline CDR1 is SGDLS and CDR2 is YYNGEE. V gave up 0 bases and J gave up 7 bases, with 11 bases separating them. The CDR3 region is CASSVGQVDQPQHF. As DNA, the CDR3 is TGTGCCAGCAGCGTAGGACAGGTGGACCAGCCCCAGCATTTT.

The V call is TRBV25-1, the J call TRBJ2-1, with D possibly being TRBD2 (5 bases). Trimming stripped 6 bases from V and 5 bases from J, with 11 bases between. In germline, CDR1 is MGHDK, CDR2 SYGVNS. The CDR3 has 13 amino acids. The CDR3 DNA follows: TGTGCCAGCAGCCAGCGGCAGAACAATGAGCAGTTCTTC. Its translation is CASSQRQNNEQFF.

This sequence joins TRBV6-2 or TRBV6-3 and TRBJ1-3, with D uncertain. V was cut by 4 bases and J by 0 bases, with 22 bases left in between. The CDR3 runs 19 residues. CDR1 is MNHEY, CDR2 SVGEGT, per germline. CDR3 DNA: TGTGCCAGCAGTTCGTTGGTGCCCTCAATTCGGAGCTCTGGAAACACCATATATTTT. It translates to CASSSLVPSIRSSGNTIYF.

The chain employs TRBV5-4 and TRBJ1-1; TRBD1 matches at 11 bases. The CDR3 runs to 17 residues. Trimming took 5 bases from V and 1 from J; bases not matched to a gene: 10. CDR1 and CDR2 (germline): SGHNT, YYREEE (reference sequence). For the CDR3, the DNA is TGTGCCAGCAGATTAAACTCCGGGACAGGGGGGAACACTGAAGCTTTCTTT. It translates to CASRLNSGTGGNTEAFF.

The chain is built from TRBV29-1 and TRBJ1-1; D is ambiguous. V was pared by 4 bases and J by 0 bases, with 12 bases between. CDR1 and CDR2 (germline): SQVTM, ANQGSEA. This CDR3 is 14 amino acids long. For the CDR3, the DNA is TGCAGCGTTGGAGGAAGACTCATGAACACTGAAGCTTTCTTT. Amino acids: CSVGGRLMNTEAFF.